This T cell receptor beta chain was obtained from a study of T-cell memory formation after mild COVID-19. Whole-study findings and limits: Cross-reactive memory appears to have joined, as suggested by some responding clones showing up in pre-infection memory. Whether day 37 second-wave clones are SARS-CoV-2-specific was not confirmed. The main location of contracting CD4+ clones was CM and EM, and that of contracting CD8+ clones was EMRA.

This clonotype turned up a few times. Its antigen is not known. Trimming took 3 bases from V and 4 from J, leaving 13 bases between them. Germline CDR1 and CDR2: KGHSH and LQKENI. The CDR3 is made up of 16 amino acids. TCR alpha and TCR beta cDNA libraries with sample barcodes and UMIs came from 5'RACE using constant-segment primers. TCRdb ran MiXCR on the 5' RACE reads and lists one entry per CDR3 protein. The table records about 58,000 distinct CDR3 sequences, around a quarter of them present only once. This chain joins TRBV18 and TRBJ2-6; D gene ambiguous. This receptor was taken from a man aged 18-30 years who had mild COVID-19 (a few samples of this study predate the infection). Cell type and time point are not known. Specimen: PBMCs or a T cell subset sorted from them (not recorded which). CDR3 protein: CASSPVKGTGANVLTF. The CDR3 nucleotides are TGTGCCAGCTCACCGGTGAAGGGAACCGGGGCCAACGTCCTGACTTTC.